These T cell receptor beta chains were read from a single sample in a study of blood T cell repertoires in COVID-19. This table comes from immunoSEQ multiplex PCR, and its TCRdb copy is limited to in-frame clones, with some not included. The sample consists of about 150,000 clones, 80% to 85% of them appearing once. Material: peripheral blood. The receptors come from an older man with active or convalescent COVID-19. The CDR3 runs from the conserved cysteine through the conserved F or W. Each record gives: J gene, D gene, clone size, V gene, CDR3 protein, CDR3 DNA. A D gene is named only where the DNA matches it firmly. Rows may omit the clone size; those that give it use once, few, many or a size class.

TRBJ2-7,-,-,TRBV27,CASSWSGHLDHEQYF,TGTGCCAGCAGTTGGTCGGGACACCTAGATCACGAGCAGTACTTC
TRBJ2-1,TRBD2,-,TRBV11-2,CASSLTAGTSSYNEQFF,TGTGCCAGCAGCTTAACCGCCGGGACTAGCTCCTACAATGAGCAGTTCTTC
TRBJ2-4,-,-,TRBV9,CASSVDQKNIQYF,TGTGCCAGCAGCGTAGATCAGAAAAACATTCAGTACTTC
TRBJ1-1,TRBD1,-,TRBV6-2/TRBV6-3,CASSARGFGAFF,TGTGCCAGCAGTGCCAGGGGGTTTGGAGCTTTCTTT
TRBJ1-1,TRBD1,-,TRBV11-2,CASWAGGNTEAFF,TGTGCCAGTTGGGCAGGGGGCAACACTGAAGCTTTCTTT
TRBJ2-1,TRBD2,-,TRBV6-5,CASSRPGLAGEQFF,TGTGCCAGCAGTCGTCCGGGACTAGCCGGTGAGCAGTTCTTC
TRBJ1-1,TRBD1,-,TRBV6-2/TRBV6-3,CASSGTGGTEAFF,TGTGCCAGCAGTGGGACAGGGGGTACTGAAGCTTTCTTT
TRBJ1-2,TRBD1,once,TRBV24-1,CATSEGQGYGYTF,TGTGCCACCAGTGAAGGACAGGGGTATGGCTACACCTTC
TRBJ2-2,TRBD2,-,TRBV28,CASSPTSGRANTGELFF,TGTGCCAGCAGTCCGACTAGCGGGAGGGCTAACACCGGGGAGCTGTTTTTT
TRBJ2-1,-,-,TRBV18,CASSQTLVTQTPNEQFF,TGTGCCAGCTCACAGACTTTAGTCACCCAAACCCCCAATGAGCAGTTCTTC
TRBJ2-1,TRBD1,-,TRBV19,CASSIRTGPRNEQFF,TGTGCCAGTAGTATCCGGACAGGACCTCGAAATGAGCAGTTCTTC